A single sample gave rise to the 3 T cell receptor beta chains below, sequenced in a study of blood T cell repertoires in COVID-19. This table comes from immunoSEQ multiplex PCR, and its TCRdb copy is limited to in-frame clones, with some not included. The sample includes about 40,000 clones, 91% seen only once; the top ten take around 14%. What was sequenced was peripheral blood. Every receptor here comes from a woman aged 25 to 39 in a cohort sampled during active COVID-19.

The chain has TRBV15 and TRBJ1-1; no clear D gene. V lost 0 bases to trimming and J lost 7 bases, with 3 bases between them. The CDR3 extends over 11 amino acids. Germline V CDR1 and CDR2: LNHNV, YYDKDF (reference sequence). The DNA of the CDR3 is TGTGCCACCAGCAGAGACGGTGAAGCTTTCTTT. This sequence encodes CATSRDGEAFF.

The chain joins TRBV28 to TRBJ1-1; D might be TRBD1 (5 bases). V was cut by 6 bases and J by 4 bases, with 15 bases left in between. CDR1 and CDR2 from the germline V gene are MDHEN and SYDVKM. The length of the CDR3 is 14 residues. This CDR3 reads CASRWATGGTEAFF. CDR3 sequence (DNA): TGTGCCAGCAGGTGGGCCACAGGTGGCACTGAAGCTTTCTTT. Using reference TRBV28 and TRBJ1-1 for the parts outside the CDR3, the full variable domain is DVKVTQSSRYLVKRTGEKVFLECVQDMDHENMFWYRQDPGLGLRLIYFSYDVKMKEKGDIPEGYSVSREKKERFSLILESASTNQTSMYLCASRWATGGTEAFFGQGTRLTVV.

The chain carries TRBV7-2 and TRBJ2-3; D not resolved. The CDR3 is 11 residues long. The germline V gene encodes CDR1 SGHTA and CDR2 FQGNSA. Trimming cost V 4 bases and J 6 bases, with 5 bases left between them. CDR3 protein: CASSWADTQYF. The DNA of the CDR3 is TGTGCCAGCAGCTGGGCGGATACGCAGTATTTT. The full variable domain, its missing parts supplied by reference TRBV7-2 and TRBJ2-3, is GAGVSQSPSNKVTEKGKDVELRCDPISGHTALYWYRQSLGQGLEFLIYFQGNSAPDKSGLPSDRFSAERTGGSVSTLTIQRTQQEDSAVYLCASSWADTQYFGPGTRLTVL.